This T cell receptor beta chain was sequenced for a study of blood T cell repertoires in COVID-19. Overall study: T cells, B-cell-depleted T cells, or PBMCs provided the cDNA or gDNA that served as material.

The CDR3 length is 11 residues. CDR1 is MNHEY, CDR2 SVGAGI, per germline. The V end was cut by 6 bases, the J end by 5 bases, with 6 bases between. Generated by immunoSEQ multiplex PCR, the TCRdb table keeps only in-frame clones and is missing some. The sample carries tens of thousands of clones, over 80% recorded once. Sequenced sample: peripheral blood. The source of this sequence is a woman older than 75 with active or convalescent COVID-19. The rearrangement links TRBV6-5 to TRBJ2-3, with D tentatively TRBD2 (5 bases). The CDR3 DNA sequence: TGTGCCAGCAGGGGAGAAGATACGCAGTATTTT. Its translation: CASRGEDTQYF.